This T cell receptor beta chain was profiled in a study of T cells in Graves' hyperthyroidism and ophthalmopathy. This clonotype was seen many times. TCR beta CDR3 region amplification was performed from RNA transcripts. Carried out on the TCR CDR3, a first-round RT-PCR used the HTBI primer set. TCRdb used MiXCR to reprocess the multiplex PCR reads, holding one entry per CDR3 protein. Among around 610,000 distinct CDR3 sequences listed, approximately 15% were seen once. With V trimmed by 4 bases and J by 7 bases, 8 bases remained unmatched. Germline V gives CDR1 MNHEY, CDR2 SVGAGI. The CDR3 has 15 residues. Patients were excluded because of uncontrolled infection, other autoimmune disease, pregnancy or lactation. The diagnoses drew upon clinical symptoms, serum thyroxine and TRAb, thyroid ultrasound and orbital computed tomography. Isolation of PBMCs was performed on roughly 9 ml fresh peripheral blood.

The sample consisted of blood. This TCR came from a woman aged 40 to 49 with Graves' ophthalmopathy. V and J are TRBV6-5 and TRBJ1-2, with 11 positions matching TRBD1. The CDR3 region is CASSLRTGGSGGYTF. CDR3 DNA: TGTGCCAGCAGTTTACGGACAGGGGGCTCAGGTGGCTACACCTTC.